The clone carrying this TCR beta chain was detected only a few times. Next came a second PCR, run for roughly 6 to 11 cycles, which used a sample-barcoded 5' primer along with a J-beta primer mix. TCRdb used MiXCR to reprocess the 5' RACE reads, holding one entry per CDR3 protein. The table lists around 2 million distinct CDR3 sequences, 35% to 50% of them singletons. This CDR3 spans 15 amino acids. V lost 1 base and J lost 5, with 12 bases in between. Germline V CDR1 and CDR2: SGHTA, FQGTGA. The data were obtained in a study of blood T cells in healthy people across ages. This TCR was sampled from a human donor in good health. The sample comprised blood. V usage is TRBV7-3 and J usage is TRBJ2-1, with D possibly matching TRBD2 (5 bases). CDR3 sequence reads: CASSLSGLADNEQFF. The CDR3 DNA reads TGTGCCAGCAGCTTAAGTGGGCTAGCCGACAATGAGCAGTTCTTC.